This TCR beta chain is drawn from a study of CD8 T cells in Susac syndrome. Background on the study: The Susac syndrome patients were therapy-naive, on corticosteroids, or on intravenous immunoglobulin alone at blood draw.

The V and J ends lost 3 bases and 6 bases respectively, with 12 bases between them. There are 14 residues in the CDR3. Germline V gene data show CDR1 as MNHEY and CDR2 as SMNVEV (reference sequence). cDNA came from around 0.5 to 1 ug RNA primed by random hexamers. The TCR beta CDR3 was amplified by immunoSEQ multiplex PCR across 54 Vbeta, 13 Jbeta. Using its own MiXCR run on the immunoSEQ multiplex PCR reads, TCRdb lists one record per CDR3 protein. Of some 200,000 distinct CDR3 sequences in the sample, roughly 90% were seen once. In Susac syndrome patients, recently defined diagnostic criteria for definite or probable disease were met.

The TCR was taken from a human donor with Susac syndrome. Sequenced sample: CD4+ T cells from PBMCs. This rearrangement joins TRBV27 to TRBJ1-5, with D perhaps TRBD1 (5 bases). CDR3 sequence: CASSFRGTAQPQHF. Here the CDR3 DNA reads TGTGCCAGCAGTTTCCGAGGGACCGCTCAGCCCCAGCATTTT.